A single sample gave rise to the 8 T cell receptor beta chains below, sequenced in a study of blood T cell repertoires in COVID-19. Method: immunoSEQ multiplex PCR; TCRdb's copy keeps in-frame clones and lacks some. Here the sample spans about 390,000 clones, more than 70% being singletons. Sequences were obtained from peripheral blood. The receptors here all came from a woman aged 60 to 75 with COVID-19, enrolled during active disease.

V gene TRBV7-2 combines with J gene TRBJ1-4; D remains unclear. CDR3 length equals 16 residues. Between the trimmed V and J ends, which lost 1 base and 2 bases, there was a span of 11 bases. Germline CDR1 SGHTA, CDR2 FQGNSA. CDR3 DNA: TGTGCCAGCAGCTTAGAGGGCAGGACTACTAATGAAAAACTGTTTTTT. Translation gives CASSLEGRTTNEKLFF.

V gene TRBV10-3 combines with J gene TRBJ1-2; D possibly corresponds to TRBD1 (5 bases). CDR1 and CDR2 (germline): ENHRY, SYGVKD. V was trimmed by 2 bases and J by 4 bases, leaving 11 bases between them. This CDR3 is built from 14 residues. In DNA, the CDR3 is TGTGCCATCAGTGAGAATGTGGGGCGCTATGGCTACACCTTC. It translates to CAISENVGRYGYTF.

As for this clone: The junction and the germline gene differ at one end; a read error may be behind it. The chain links TRBV3-1 (or the pseudogene TRBV3-2) to TRBJ2-3, with TRBD2 as a possible D gene (5 bases). The CDR3 runs to 11 residues. Germline V gene sequence: CDR1 LGHDT, CDR2 YNNKEL (reference sequence). The CDR3 DNA follows: TGTGCCAGCTCTATGGGGAGCCTTTCGGATTTT. It yields the protein CASSMGSLSDF.

This clone was seen more than once but under ten times. The genes are TRBV29-1 and TRBJ2-5, with 11 positions matching TRBD2. Germline values: CDR1 SQVTM, CDR2 ANQGSEA. The CDR3 is 13 amino acids. The V gene end was trimmed by 6 bases and the J gene end by 7 bases; junction bases not matched to a gene: 7. This chain's CDR3 is CSVTGTSGGTQYF. The CDR3 nucleotides read TGCAGCGTCACCGGGACTAGCGGTGGGACCCAGTACTTC.

This rearrangement joins TRBV2 to TRBJ1-2; TRBD1 matches 9 bases. V dropped 7 bases and J dropped 8; count of bases not matched to a gene: 5. The CDR3 has 12 residues. CDR1 is SNHLY and CDR2 is FYNNEI in the germline V gene. The CDR3 DNA is TGTGCCAGCACCTTGACAGGGGGGGGCTACACCTTC. This gives the protein CASTLTGGGYTF.

This chain joins TRBV28 and TRBJ1-1; D not resolved. V was cut by 1 base and J by 3 bases, with 3 bases left in between. Germline V lookup: CDR1 MDHEN, CDR2 SYDVKM. The CDR3 loop spans 12 amino acids. The CDR3 bases are TGTGCCAGCAGTTTATCTTACACTGAAGCTTTCTTT. Its translation is CASSLSYTEAFF.

The chain is built from TRBV6-5 and TRBJ1-4; 8 nucleotides line up with TRBD1. The CDR3 runs to 12 residues. With 5 bases clipped from V and 13 bases from J, the junction kept 6 bases outside the gene matches. Germline CDR1 reads MNHEY; CDR2 reads SVGAGI. The CDR3 is CASSTNRGGLFF. CDR3 coding DNA: TGTGCCAGCAGTACAAACAGGGGGGGACTGTTTTTT.

The chain carries TRBV2 and TRBJ2-7, with a tentative D call TRBD1 (5 bases). The CDR3 is 14 residues long. V gave up 7 bases and J gave up 0 bases, with 13 bases separating them. The germline CDR1 and CDR2 sequences are SNHLY and FYNNEI. CDR3 in amino acids: CASIDPRVSYEQYF. The CDR3 DNA reads as TGTGCCAGCATAGACCCCAGGGTCTCCTACGAGCAGTACTTC.